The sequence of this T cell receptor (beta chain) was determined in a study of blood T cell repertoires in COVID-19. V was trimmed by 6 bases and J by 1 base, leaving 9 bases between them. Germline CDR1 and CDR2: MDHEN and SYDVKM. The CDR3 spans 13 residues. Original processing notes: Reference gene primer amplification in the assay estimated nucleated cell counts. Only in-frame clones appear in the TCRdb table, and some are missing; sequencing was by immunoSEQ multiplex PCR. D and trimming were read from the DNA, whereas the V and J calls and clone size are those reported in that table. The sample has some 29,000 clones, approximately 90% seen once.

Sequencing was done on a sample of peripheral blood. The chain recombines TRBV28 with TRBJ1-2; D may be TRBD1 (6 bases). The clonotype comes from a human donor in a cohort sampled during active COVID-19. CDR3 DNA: TGTGCCAGCAGAACGGACAGTAACTATGGCTACACCTTC. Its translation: CASRTDSNYGYTF.